The source of this TCR beta chain is a study of beta chain features in type 1 diabetes. The sample holds a few counts of this clone. Its antigen remains unknown. Whole-study results and caveats: Within each of all four CD4+ subsets, Type 1 diabetes patients had TCRB CDR3s that were moderately but significantly shorter.

The CDR3 spans 16 residues. Germline CDR1 is SGHAT and CDR2 is FQNNGV. Trimming cost V 7 bases and J 5 bases, with 24 bases left between them. The sequenced template was cDNA made from the entire isolated RNA. Assay used: immunoSEQ multiplex PCR; TCRdb lists only in-frame clones, some missing. This table has around 690,000 clones, over 10% appearing once. Based on CD45RO/CCR7/CD25/CD127/CD95/CD27, CD4+ regulatory, stem cell-like memory, naive and central memory cells were sorted. V is TRBV11-2 and J is TRBJ2-7; D is possibly TRBD1 or TRBD2 (5 bases each). Sequenced: naive CD4+ T cells from blood. The clonotype comes from a man aged 30 to 39 with type 1 diabetes. This chain's CDR3 is CASNNGLGPRGNEQYF. The CDR3, as DNA: TGTGCCAGCAACAACGGCCTGGGACCGCGCGGCAACGAGCAGTACTTC. Using reference TRBV11-2 and TRBJ2-7 for the parts outside the CDR3, the full variable domain is EAGVAQSPRYKIIEKRQSVAFWCNPISGHATLYWYQQILGQGPKLLIQFQNNGVVDDSQLPKDRFSAERLKGVDSTLKIQPAKLEDSAVYLCASNNGLGPRGNEQYFGPGTRLTVT.